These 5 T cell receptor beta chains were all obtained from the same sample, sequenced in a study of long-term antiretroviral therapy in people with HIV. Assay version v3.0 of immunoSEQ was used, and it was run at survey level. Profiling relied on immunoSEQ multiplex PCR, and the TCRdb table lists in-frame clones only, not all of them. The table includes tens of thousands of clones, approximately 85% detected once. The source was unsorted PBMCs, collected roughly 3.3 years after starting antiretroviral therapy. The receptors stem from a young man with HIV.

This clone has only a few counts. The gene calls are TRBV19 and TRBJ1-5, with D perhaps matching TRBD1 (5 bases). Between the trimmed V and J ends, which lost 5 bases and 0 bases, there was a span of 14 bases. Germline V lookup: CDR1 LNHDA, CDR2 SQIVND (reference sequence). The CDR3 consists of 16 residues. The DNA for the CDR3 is TGTGCCAGTAGTCCTATCCGGGGCCATAGCAATCAGCCCCAGCATTTT. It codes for CASSPIRGHSNQPQHF.

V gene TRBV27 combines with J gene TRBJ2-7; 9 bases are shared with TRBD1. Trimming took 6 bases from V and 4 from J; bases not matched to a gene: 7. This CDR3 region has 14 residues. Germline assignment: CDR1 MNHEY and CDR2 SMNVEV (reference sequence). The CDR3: CASSIRQGGYEQYF. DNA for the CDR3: TGTGCCAGCAGCATCCGACAGGGGGGTTACGAGCAGTACTTC.

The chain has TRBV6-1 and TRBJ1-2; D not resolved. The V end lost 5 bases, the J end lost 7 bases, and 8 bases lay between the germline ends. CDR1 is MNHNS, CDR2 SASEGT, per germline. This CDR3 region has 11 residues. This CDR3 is CASSFRSGYTF. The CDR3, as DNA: TGTGCCAGCAGTTTTCGTTCTGGCTACACCTTC.

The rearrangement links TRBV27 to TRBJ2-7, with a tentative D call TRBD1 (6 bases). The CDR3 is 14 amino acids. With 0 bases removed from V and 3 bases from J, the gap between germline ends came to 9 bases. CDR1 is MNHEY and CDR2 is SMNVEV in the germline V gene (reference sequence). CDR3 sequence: CASSLSPGDYEQYF. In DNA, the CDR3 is TGTGCCAGCAGTTTATCCCCAGGGGACTACGAGCAGTACTTC.

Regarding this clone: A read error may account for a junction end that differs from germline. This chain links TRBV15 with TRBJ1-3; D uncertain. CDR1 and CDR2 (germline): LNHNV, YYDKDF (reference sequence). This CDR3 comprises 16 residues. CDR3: CATSRDTTGSGNIIYF. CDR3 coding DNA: TGTGCCACCAGCAGAGATACAACGGGATCTGGAAACATCATATATTTT. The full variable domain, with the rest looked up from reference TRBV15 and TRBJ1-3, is DAMVIQNPRYQVTQFGKPVTLSCSQTLNHNVMYWYQQKSSQAPKLLFHYYDKDFNNEADTPDNFQSRRPNTSFCFLDIRSPGLGDTAMYLCATSRDTTGSGNIIYFGEGSWLTVV.